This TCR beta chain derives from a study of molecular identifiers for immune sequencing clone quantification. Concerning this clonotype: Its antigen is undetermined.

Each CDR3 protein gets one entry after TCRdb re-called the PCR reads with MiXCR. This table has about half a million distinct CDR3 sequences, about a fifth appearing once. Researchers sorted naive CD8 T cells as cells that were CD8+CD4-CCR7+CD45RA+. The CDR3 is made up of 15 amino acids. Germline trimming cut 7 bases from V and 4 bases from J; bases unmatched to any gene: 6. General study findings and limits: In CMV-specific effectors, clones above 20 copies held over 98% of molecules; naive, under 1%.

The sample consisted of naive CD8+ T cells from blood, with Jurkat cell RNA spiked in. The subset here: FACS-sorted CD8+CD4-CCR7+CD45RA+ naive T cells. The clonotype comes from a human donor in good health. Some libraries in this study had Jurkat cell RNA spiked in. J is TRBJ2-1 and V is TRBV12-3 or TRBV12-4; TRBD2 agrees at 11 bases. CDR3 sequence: CASNPGLAEYNEQFF. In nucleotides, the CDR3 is TGTGCCAGCAATCCGGGACTAGCGGAGTACAATGAGCAGTTCTTC.